The 32 T cell receptor beta chains given below trace back to one sample, sequenced in a study of T cells expressing NK-cell markers. For each CDR3 protein, TCRdb gives one entry from its re-call of the 5' RACE reads, without DNA. This sample's clone table lists about 550,000 distinct CDR3 sequences. The sample comprised blood T cells: a sorted CD56 or NKG2C T cell subset, CD4+ or CD8+ T cells, or bulk PBMC T cells (not recorded which). The receptors were sampled from a man aged 18 to 35 in good health.

CDR3 residues: CASSFRGTTDTQYF. The chain carries TRBV5-1 and TRBJ2-3; the D call from TCRdb, TRBD1, cannot be confirmed without DNA. From germline, CDR1 is SGHRS and CDR2 YFSETQ. The CDR3 extends over 14 amino acids.

This chain joins TRBV13 and TRBJ1-3; TCRdb gives TRBD1 as the D gene, but with no DNA this cannot be confirmed. The CDR3 covers 14 residues. Germline V CDR1 and CDR2: PRHDT, FYEKMQ (reference sequence). CDR3 region: CASSQTGFGNTIYF. The full variable domain, rest sourced from reference TRBV13 and TRBJ1-3, is AAGVIQSPRHLIKEKRETATLKCYPIPRHDTVYWYQQGPGQDPQFLISFYEKMQSDKGSIPDRFSAQQFSDYHSELNMSSLELGDSALYFCASSQTGFGNTIYFGEGSWLTVV.

V usage is TRBV20-1 and J usage is TRBJ2-5; the D call from TCRdb, TRBD2, cannot be confirmed without DNA. Germline loops: CDR1 DFQATT, CDR2 SNEGSKA (reference sequence). The CDR3 sequence is 16 residues long. This CDR3 is CSASDSGMGFRETQYF.

J is TRBJ1-4 and V is TRBV28; absent DNA, TCRdb's TRBD1 call cannot be checked. The CDR3 runs 13 residues. Looked up from germline, CDR1 is MDHEN and CDR2 is SYDVKM. CDR3: CALQGAANEKLFF.

The chain joins TRBV11-2 to TRBJ2-3; checking the TCRdb D call of TRBD2 is not possible without DNA. CDR1 SGHAT and CDR2 FQNNGV come from the germline V gene. This CDR3 contains 18 residues. CDR3 amino acids: CASSWSLTSGGSTDTQYF. The full variable domain, completed using reference TRBV11-2 and TRBJ2-3, is EAGVAQSPRYKIIEKRQSVAFWCNPISGHATLYWYQQILGQGPKLLIQFQNNGVVDDSQLPKDRFSAERLKGVDSTLKIQPAKLEDSAVYLCASSWSLTSGGSTDTQYFGPGTRLTVL.

The chain carries TRBV27 and TRBJ2-3; TCRdb proposes TRBD1, but this gene call is untestable without DNA. The CDR3 covers 15 residues. Germline V lookup: CDR1 MNHEY, CDR2 SMNVEV (reference sequence). CDR3 protein: CASSSQGASTDTQYF.

The chain employs TRBV20-1 and TRBJ2-5; lacking DNA, the TRBD1 call made by TCRdb goes unchecked. Germline lookup yields CDR1 DFQATT and CDR2 SNEGSKA (reference sequence). This CDR3 has 15 residues. This chain's CDR3 is CSARGDRESQETQYF.

The chain couples TRBV7-2 to TRBJ1-2; the D call of TRBD1 rests on TCRdb alone, since no DNA is present to check it. Germline loops: CDR1 SGHTA, CDR2 FQGNSA. The CDR3 is 16 residues long. The CDR3 protein is CASSQRRDREDYGYTF.

V gene TRBV18 combines with J gene TRBJ2-6. This CDR3 has 16 amino acids. Germline V gene sequence: CDR1 KGHSH, CDR2 LQKENI. CDR3 loop: CASSLQNPSGANVLTF.

The gene calls are TRBV7-9 and TRBJ2-3; as DNA is missing, the TRBD2 call by TCRdb cannot be tested. The CDR3 length is 17 residues. Germline V gene sequence: CDR1 SEHNR, CDR2 FQNEAQ (reference sequence). The CDR3 sequence is CASSPRVAGVDGDTQYF.

The rearrangement uses TRBV7-9 and TRBJ2-1; TCRdb proposes TRBD2, but this gene call is untestable without DNA. This CDR3 comprises 15 residues. Germline CDR1 and CDR2: SEHNR and FQNEAQ (reference sequence). The CDR3 here is CASSASLGSFNEQFF.

The chain uses TRBV7-9 and TRBJ1-2. The CDR3 consists of 16 residues. Germline V gene data show CDR1 as SEHNR and CDR2 as FQNEAQ (reference sequence). Here the CDR3 reads CASSTFNGGLSYGYTF.

The gene calls are TRBV7-8 and TRBJ2-1; the TRBD2 assignment by TCRdb is unverifiable without DNA. This CDR3 is built from 17 residues. From germline, CDR1 is SGHVS and CDR2 FQNEAQ. CDR3 amino acids: CASSLERLAANLNEQFF.

The rearrangement uses TRBV4-1 and TRBJ2-1; lacking DNA, the TRBD1 call made by TCRdb goes unchecked. CDR1 is MGHRA, CDR2 YSYEKL, per germline. The CDR3 consists of 14 residues. CDR3 amino acids: CASPPGPPHNEQFF.

The chain combines TRBV20-1 with TRBJ2-1; TCRdb names TRBD1, which stays unverified in the absence of DNA. The length of the CDR3 is 14 residues. Germline-derived CDR1 and CDR2 are DFQATT and SNEGSKA (reference sequence). CDR3 protein: CSAIDSKSYNEQFF.

The chain carries TRBV4-3 and TRBJ2-3. This CDR3 has 14 residues. Germline assignment: CDR1 LGHNA and CDR2 YSLEER. The CDR3 loop reads CASSQDRRSDTQYF.

This chain connects TRBV2 to TRBJ2-1; TCRdb names TRBD2, which stays unverified in the absence of DNA. CDR1 is SNHLY, CDR2 FYNNEI, per germline. This CDR3 comprises 12 residues. The chain's CDR3 is CASSGGEDEQFF. Full variable domain (remainder filled in from reference TRBV2 and TRBJ2-1): EPEVTQTPSHQVTQMGQEVILRCVPISNHLYFYWYRQILGQKVEFLVSFYNNEISEKSEIFDDQFSVERPDGSNFTLKIRSTKLEDSAMYFCASSGGEDEQFFGPGTRLTVL.

The chain recombines TRBV18 with TRBJ2-5; the TCRdb D gene call, TRBD1, has no DNA to confirm it. From germline, CDR1 is KGHSH and CDR2 LQKENI. This CDR3 has 15 amino acids. The CDR3 loop is CASSAIRGMKETQYF.

V gene TRBV4-3 combines with J gene TRBJ2-1; lacking DNA, the TRBD2 call made by TCRdb goes unchecked. The CDR3 is 15 residues long. CDR1 LGHNA and CDR2 YSLEER come from the germline V gene. The CDR3: CASSQGTSGRDEQFF.

The chain combines TRBV5-8 with TRBJ1-5; TCRdb designates TRBD1, a call that cannot be tested without DNA. Looked up from germline, CDR1 is SGHTS and CDR2 is YDEGEE. The CDR3 totals 12 residues. CDR3 protein: CASPEGISPQHF.

The rearrangement links TRBV28 to TRBJ2-7; the D call from TCRdb, TRBD2, cannot be confirmed without DNA. CDR3 length: 15 amino acids. Germline V gene lookup returns CDR1 MDHEN and CDR2 SYDVKM. This CDR3 is CASSLWTSGRVEQYF.

V is TRBV7-6 and J is TRBJ2-2. CDR1 is SGHVS, CDR2 FNYEAQ, per germline. This CDR3 is built from 17 residues. The CDR3 protein is CASSLVFGQKIGGELFF.

The V gene is TRBV11-2, the J gene TRBJ2-5; the TRBD1 assignment by TCRdb is unverifiable without DNA. This CDR3 has 17 amino acids. Germline V lookup: CDR1 SGHAT, CDR2 FQNNGV. CDR3 sequence reads: CASSLEIGAPEQETQYF.

This rearrangement joins TRBV4-1 to TRBJ2-2. Germline CDR1 and CDR2: MGHRA and YSYEKL. This CDR3 contains 15 residues. CDR3 amino acids: CASSQWGANTGELFF.

V and J are TRBV12-3 or TRBV12-4 and TRBJ2-5. The CDR3 length is 16 residues. CDR3 loop: CASSLGAVTHQETQYF.

The gene calls are TRBV12-3 or TRBV12-4 and TRBJ1-1; TCRdb's D call of TRBD1 is untestable without DNA. The CDR3 runs 15 residues. The CDR3 reads CASSLNWQGLVEAFF.

The chain employs TRBV11-2 and TRBJ1-5; no DNA is available, so the TRBD1 call from TCRdb remains unchecked. The CDR3 consists of 14 residues. Germline CDR1 and CDR2: SGHAT and FQNNGV. The CDR3 loop is CASSARDGAQPQHF.

The V and J genes are TRBV15 and TRBJ1-1; TCRdb's D call, TRBD1, is unchecked because there is no DNA. This CDR3 is built from 18 residues. Germline-derived CDR1 and CDR2 are LNHNV and YYDKDF (reference sequence). CDR3 region: CATSSDRGRFVWKTEAFF.

The chain recombines TRBV7-8 with TRBJ2-4; TCRdb's D call of TRBD1 is untestable without DNA. CDR3 length: 20 amino acids. Germline V lookup: CDR1 SGHVS, CDR2 FQNEAQ. CDR3 protein: CASSFLFRDRLAPLKNIQYF.

The chain uses TRBV7-9 and TRBJ2-5; TCRdb's D gene call, TRBD1, goes unchecked for lack of DNA. CDR1 is SEHNR, CDR2 FQNEAQ, per germline (reference sequence). The CDR3 loop spans 15 amino acids. CDR3 sequence: CASSRLTGEVETQYF. The variable domain in full, completed from reference TRBV7-9 and TRBJ2-5, reads DTGVSQNPRHKITKRGQNVTFRCDPISEHNRLYWYRQTLGQGPEFLTYFQNEAQLEKSRLLSDRFSAERPKGSFSTLEIQRTEQGDSAMYLCASSRLTGEVETQYFGPGTRLLVL.

The rearrangement joins TRBV6-2 or TRBV6-3 to TRBJ2-1; TCRdb's D gene call, TRBD2, goes unchecked for lack of DNA. Germline V gene data show CDR1 as MNHEY and CDR2 as SVGEGT. This CDR3 region has 17 residues. The CDR3 sequence: CASSYASGSPNFNEQFF.

The CDR3 loop reads CASTSGGSWKETQYF. V and J are TRBV12-3 or TRBV12-4 and TRBJ2-5; there is no DNA to check the TCRdb D call of TRBD2. The CDR3 has 15 residues.